Shown below are 7 T cell receptor beta chains from a single sample sequenced in a study of beta chain features in type 1 diabetes. Expressed TCRB transcripts got sequenced, as all isolated RNA was reverse transcribed. TCRdb keeps only in-frame clones here, not all; method: immunoSEQ multiplex PCR. This sample has almost 350,000 clones, with 8% found just once. The specimen was central memory CD4+ T cells from blood. All receptors come from a woman younger than 35 in good health.

V usage is TRBV10-3 and J usage is TRBJ1-4, with unresolved D. V was shortened by 11 bases and J by 6 bases, with 13 bases between the two germline ends. The CDR3 has 12 residues. Germline-derived CDR1 and CDR2 are ENHRY and SYGVKD. In nucleotides, the CDR3 is TGTGCCGTCGCAAGCGGGGATGAAAAACTGTTTTTT. This sequence encodes CAVASGDEKLFF.

The chain uses TRBV7-9 and TRBJ1-1; D not resolved. Germline CDR1 is SEHNR and CDR2 is FQNEAQ (reference sequence). V lost 1 base to trimming and J lost 2 bases, with 8 bases between them. The CDR3 runs 14 residues. The CDR3 DNA is TGTGCCAGCAGCTTAGTAGGGCCTAACACTGAAGCTTTCTTT. Encoded protein: CASSLVGPNTEAFF.

The rearrangement links TRBV12-5 to TRBJ1-5; possibly TRBD1 for D (6 bases). CDR1 is LGHNT and CDR2 is FRNRAP in the germline V gene. CDR3 length equals 12 residues. Trimming stripped 10 bases from V and 9 bases from J, with 16 bases between. The DNA of the CDR3 is TGTGCTACCGAGGGGGGCGGACGGCCCCAGCATTTT. Protein: CATEGGGRPQHF.

The chain links TRBV6-5 to TRBJ2-3; 7 nucleotides match TRBD2. V gave up 2 bases and J gave up 5 bases; unmatched junction bases: 7. Germline assignment: CDR1 MNHEY and CDR2 SVGAGI. This CDR3 is built from 15 residues. In DNA form, the CDR3 reads TGTGCCAGCAGTTACCTGGGCGGGAGTCAAGATACGCAGTATTTT. Protein sequence: CASSYLGGSQDTQYF.

This clone was seen only a few times. This chain joins TRBV13 and TRBJ2-3; D not resolved. With 5 bases removed from V and 6 bases from J, the gap between germline ends came to 6 bases. The CDR3 consists of 11 residues. CDR1 and CDR2 (germline): PRHDT, FYEKMQ (reference sequence). Here the CDR3 DNA reads TGTGCCAGCAGCGTCCAGGATACGCAGTATTTT. Its translation: CASSVQDTQYF.

The V gene is TRBV4-2, the J gene TRBJ2-5; tentatively, D is TRBD1 (6 bases). This CDR3 has 14 residues. V shed 5 bases and J shed 3 bases, with 13 bases lying between them. Per the germline V gene, CDR1 is LGHNA and CDR2 is YNFKEQ. This CDR3 is CASSSQGSEETQYF. The DNA of the CDR3 is TGTGCCAGCAGCTCACAGGGTTCGGAAGAGACCCAGTACTTC.

This rearrangement joins TRBV6-6 to TRBJ1-2; TRBD1 aligns across 8 bases. The CDR3 is 16 amino acids. Germline trimming cut 0 bases from V and 7 bases from J; bases unmatched to any gene: 10. Germline V CDR1 and CDR2: MNHNY, SVGAGI (reference sequence). This CDR3 reads CASSYSPWQGAGGYTF. The CDR3 DNA sequence: TGTGCCAGCAGTTACTCCCCTTGGCAGGGGGCAGGTGGCTACACCTTC.